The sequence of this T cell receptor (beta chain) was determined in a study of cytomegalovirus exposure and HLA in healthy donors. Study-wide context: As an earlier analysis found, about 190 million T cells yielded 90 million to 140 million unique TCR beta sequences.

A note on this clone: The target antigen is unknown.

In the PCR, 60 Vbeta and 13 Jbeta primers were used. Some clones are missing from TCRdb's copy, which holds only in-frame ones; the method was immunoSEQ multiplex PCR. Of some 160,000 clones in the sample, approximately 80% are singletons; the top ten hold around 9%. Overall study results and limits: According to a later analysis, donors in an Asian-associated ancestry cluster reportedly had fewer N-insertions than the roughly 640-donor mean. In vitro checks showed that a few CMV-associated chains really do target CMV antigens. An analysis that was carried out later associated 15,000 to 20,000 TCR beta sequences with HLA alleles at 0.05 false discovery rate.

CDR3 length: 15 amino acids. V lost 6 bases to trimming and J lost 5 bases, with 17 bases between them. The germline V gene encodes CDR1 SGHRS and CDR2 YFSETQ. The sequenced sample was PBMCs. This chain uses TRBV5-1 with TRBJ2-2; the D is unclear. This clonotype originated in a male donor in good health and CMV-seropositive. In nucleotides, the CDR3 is TGCGCCAGCAAGAATCCCGGGTTGCCGACCGGGGAGCTGTTTTTT. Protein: CASKNPGLPTGELFF.